Listed below are T cell receptor beta chains from one sample, sequenced in a study of radiation and T cells in renal cell carcinoma. Clones were read by immunoSEQ multiplex PCR, and TCRdb kept only the in-frame ones, dropping some. The sample holds 150,000 or so clones; around 90% are singletons and the top ten take roughly 4%. Sequences were derived from blood, sampled from a patient whose treatment included radiotherapy and nephrectomy. The source of these receptors is a woman aged 70-85 years with renal cell carcinoma. The conserved cysteine and the conserved F or W are not part of the CDR3 here. Not every row has a clone size; where given, it reads once, few, many or a size class.

clone size	V gene	CDR3 protein
once	TRBV4-2	ASSQERVDTEAF
.	TRBV7-2	ASSQLVETQY
.	TRBV5-1	ASSLESELY
.	TRBV19	ASSPRQGSTEAF
.	TRBV2	ASSEAGYEQY
.	TRBV4-1	ASNPDPGQGQQPQH
.	TRBV19	ASSPGTGRNYGYT
once	TRBV9	ASSLGTSGGKNTGELF
.	TRBV6-6	ASSYGVLETQY
once	TRBV15	ATSRDPGVGQPQH
.	TRBV15	ATSRGGHSSNEQY
.	TRBV6-1	ASSDPAWSLH
.	TRBV4-2	ASSPSEGVSYGYT
.	TRBV13	ASSLVDRVLSTLGNYEQY
.	TRBV21-1	ASSPPGGGSRGTQY
.	TRBV30	AWIGGYPNSEAF
.	TRBV6-1	ASSGNPGGKGGYT
.	TRBV10-3	AISVYEGSEAF
.	TRBV29-1	SVASPGNTEAF
.	TRBV19	ASTPNGYGYT
.	TRBV5-4	ASSLPGLNNSPLH
.	TRBV5-1	ASSFGWDTSYEQY
.	TRBV19	ASSRTSGGADTQY
.	TRBV5-1	ASSFDGDTNEKLF